This T cell receptor beta chain was recorded in a study of T-cell reconstitution after alpha-beta-depleted transplantation in children. This CDR3 is 15 amino acids long. V dropped 0 bases and J dropped 0 bases, with 6 bases sitting between them. Germline CDR1 is SGHTA and CDR2 is FQGNSA. Unique molecular identifiers featured in how the TCRbeta library was prepared. MiXCR, run by TCRdb on the PCR reads, gives a single entry per CDR3 protein. The table has hundreds of thousands of distinct CDR3 sequences, around 15% seen once; the top ten hold around 30%. This clonotype occurred many times. The sequence was obtained from a boy in the first two years of life who had a stem cell transplant for Wiskott-Aldrich syndrome, so the T cells may come from the graft donor. The sequencing used PBMCs, mostly from graft donor cells, collected 360 days after TCRalphabeta/CD19-depleted stem cell transplant. The V and J genes are TRBV7-2 and TRBJ1-3; D is uncertain. CDR3: CASSLAPGSGNTIYF. The CDR3 DNA is TGTGCCAGCAGCTTAGCCCCGGGCTCTGGAAACACCATATATTTT.